This record covers a single T cell receptor (beta chain). Its antigen is not known. Germline lookup yields CDR1 LNHDA and CDR2 SQIVND (reference sequence). The CDR3 consists of 17 residues. V lost 5 bases to trimming and J lost 3 bases, with 22 bases between them. These data originate in a study of regulatory T cells. The study, taken as a whole, reports: Hydrophobic residues at CDR3 positions 6 and 7 were enriched in conventional CD4+ T cells of CD3G-deficient patients.

Patients, 2 to 39 years old, had expanded memory T-cell proportions. The PCR used 52 TRBV and 13 TRBJ primers. Data came from immunoSEQ multiplex PCR; TCRdb stores just in-frame clones and leaves some out. The data hold 25,000 or so clones, with about 88% observed a single time. Sequencing was done on a sample of conventional CD4+ T cells sorted from blood. The genes are TRBV19 and TRBJ1-1; unclear D gene. The clonotype originates from a child under 18 with CD3G deficiency. This chain's CDR3 is CASSASLGSLPDTEAFF. The DNA for the CDR3 is TGTGCCAGTAGTGCCTCGCTAGGGTCCTTACCGGACACTGAAGCTTTCTTT.